Listed below are T cell receptor beta chains from one sample, sequenced in a study of CD8 T cells in ankylosing spondylitis. Each CDR3 protein gets one entry after TCRdb re-called the 5' RACE reads with MiXCR. Found here are about 460,000 distinct CDR3 sequences, under 5.5% of them singletons; the top ten hold around 3.5%. Sequencing was done on a sample of blood, either unsorted or a sorted T cell fraction (not recorded which). The receptors were gathered from a male donor with ankylosing spondylitis. Both conserved end residues are part of each CDR3. Each record gives: D gene, V gene, J gene, clone size, CDR3 protein, CDR3 DNA. A D gene is named only where the DNA matches it firmly. Size is stated for part of the rows, as once, few or many counts, or as a class when the clone is expanded.

d_call: TRBD2; v_call: TRBV27; j_call: TRBJ2-7; clone_size: many; cdr3_aa: CASRVRLAATYEQYF; cdr3_nt: TGTGCCAGCAGGGTCAGGCTAGCGGCCACCTACGAGCAGTACTTC
d_call: .; v_call: TRBV7-9; j_call: TRBJ2-3; clone_size: few; cdr3_aa: CASSLESVSTDTQYF; cdr3_nt: TGTGCCAGCAGCTTAGAAAGCGTCTCCACAGATACGCAGTATTTT
d_call: .; v_call: TRBV15; j_call: TRBJ2-2; clone_size: many; cdr3_aa: CATSREGSFTGELFF; cdr3_nt: TGTGCCACCAGCAGAGAAGGGAGCTTCACCGGGGAGCTGTTTTTT
d_call: TRBD2; v_call: TRBV27; j_call: TRBJ2-7; clone_size: many; cdr3_aa: CASSFSSGRVYEQYF; cdr3_nt: TGTGCCAGCAGTTTCTCTAGCGGGAGGGTCTACGAGCAGTACTTC
d_call: .; v_call: TRBV3-1; j_call: TRBJ2-7; clone_size: many; cdr3_aa: CASSRLNYEQYF; cdr3_nt: TGTGCCAGCAGCCGACTTAACTACGAGCAGTACTTC
d_call: .; v_call: TRBV27; j_call: TRBJ1-6; clone_size: many; cdr3_aa: CASSPGRGGNSPLHF; cdr3_nt: TGTGCCAGCAGTCCCGGGAGAGGGGGTAATTCACCCCTCCACTTT
d_call: TRBD2; v_call: TRBV10-3; j_call: TRBJ2-4; clone_size: many; cdr3_aa: CAISDPGLAGGENIQYF; cdr3_nt: TGTGCCATCAGTGACCCTGGACTAGCGGGGGGCGAAAACATTCAGTACTTC
d_call: .; v_call: TRBV4-3; j_call: TRBJ1-2; clone_size: many; cdr3_aa: CASSQATGANYGYTF; cdr3_nt: TGCGCCAGCAGCCAAGCGACAGGAGCTAACTATGGCTACACCTTC
d_call: TRBD2; v_call: TRBV7-9; j_call: TRBJ2-1; clone_size: many; cdr3_aa: CASSSLGEGRPNEQFF; cdr3_nt: TGTGCCAGCAGTTCACTCGGGGAGGGCCGCCCCAATGAGCAGTTCTTC
d_call: .; v_call: TRBV28; j_call: TRBJ1-4; clone_size: many; cdr3_aa: CASSLSRGLKKLFF; cdr3_nt: TGTGCCAGCAGTTTATCGCGGGGGCTCAAAAAACTGTTTTTT
d_call: .; v_call: TRBV6-6; j_call: TRBJ1-1; clone_size: many; cdr3_aa: CASGAGTNTEAFF; cdr3_nt: TGTGCCAGCGGAGCAGGGACGAACACTGAAGCTTTCTTT
d_call: .; v_call: TRBV6-1; j_call: TRBJ2-6; clone_size: many; cdr3_aa: CASSEVGVSGANVLTF; cdr3_nt: TGTGCCAGCAGTGAAGTCGGCGTCTCTGGGGCCAACGTCCTGACTTTC
d_call: TRBD2; v_call: TRBV15; j_call: TRBJ2-4; clone_size: few; cdr3_aa: CATSRAGGRGERIQYF; cdr3_nt: TGTGCCACCAGCAGAGCCGGGGGGAGAGGCGAACGCATTCAGTACTTC
d_call: .; v_call: TRBV14; j_call: TRBJ1-1; clone_size: few; cdr3_aa: CASSLTHVAFF; cdr3_nt: TGTGCCAGCAGCCTGACCCACGTAGCTTTCTTT
d_call: TRBD1; v_call: TRBV4-2; j_call: TRBJ2-4; clone_size: many; cdr3_aa: CASSQDGTGTNIQYF; cdr3_nt: TGTGCCAGCAGCCAAGATGGGACAGGGACGAACATTCAGTACTTC
d_call: .; v_call: TRBV29-1; j_call: TRBJ2-6; clone_size: many; cdr3_aa: CSVGPRAGANVLTF; cdr3_nt: TGCAGCGTCGGACCTAGGGCTGGGGCCAACGTCCTGACTTTC
d_call: .; v_call: TRBV7-2; j_call: TRBJ2-2; clone_size: many; cdr3_aa: CASSRDLGTGELFF; cdr3_nt: TGTGCCAGCAGCCGGGACCTCGGGACCGGGGAGCTGTTTTTT
d_call: .; v_call: TRBV2; j_call: TRBJ1-4; clone_size: few; cdr3_aa: CASDATNEKLFF; cdr3_nt: TGTGCCAGCGACGCAACTAATGAAAAACTGTTTTTT
d_call: TRBD2; v_call: TRBV15; j_call: TRBJ2-7; clone_size: many; cdr3_aa: CATSRPDGGGIYEQYF; cdr3_nt: TGTGCCACCAGCAGACCGGACGGCGGGGGGATCTACGAGCAGTACTTC
d_call: TRBD2; v_call: TRBV7-2; j_call: TRBJ2-1; clone_size: few; cdr3_aa: CASRGPRGRASNEQFF; cdr3_nt: TGTGCCAGCAGAGGGCCTCGCGGGAGGGCCTCGAATGAGCAGTTCTTC
d_call: .; v_call: TRBV27; j_call: TRBJ2-3; clone_size: many; cdr3_aa: CASSLSPGLDTQYF; cdr3_nt: TGTGCCAGCAGTTTATCTCCGGGACTCGATACGCAGTATTTT
d_call: TRBD2; v_call: TRBV15; j_call: TRBJ2-3; clone_size: many; cdr3_aa: CATSTSLAGVSADTQYF; cdr3_nt: TGTGCCACCAGCACCTCCCTAGCGGGAGTTTCGGCAGATACGCAGTATTTT
d_call: .; v_call: TRBV27; j_call: TRBJ2-1; clone_size: .; cdr3_aa: CASLPQGGNEQFF; cdr3_nt: TGTGCCAGCTTACCGCAGGGGGGGAATGAGCAGTTCTTC
d_call: .; v_call: TRBV5-1; j_call: TRBJ2-2; clone_size: .; cdr3_aa: CASSGRDTGELFF; cdr3_nt: TGCGCCAGCAGTGGCAGGGACACCGGGGAGCTGTTTTTT
d_call: .; v_call: TRBV7-9; j_call: TRBJ2-7; clone_size: many; cdr3_aa: CASSSAARSYEQYF; cdr3_nt: TGTGCCAGCAGCTCAGCAGCGAGATCCTACGAGCAGTACTTC
d_call: TRBD2; v_call: TRBV4-1; j_call: TRBJ2-1; clone_size: many; cdr3_aa: CASSRKDGGSYNEQFF; cdr3_nt: TGCGCCAGCAGCCGCAAGGACGGGGGGTCCTACAATGAGCAGTTCTTC